This T cell receptor beta chain was recorded in a study of molecular identifiers for immune sequencing clone quantification. Methods described previously were used for bulk TCR libraries, and listed TCR primers were applied. Via MiXCR, TCRdb re-called the PCR reads, giving one row per CDR3 protein. Of about half a million distinct CDR3 sequences listed, 20% to 25% were seen once; the top ten hold approximately 0.84%. This CDR3 is built from 12 residues. Trimming removed 5 bases from V and 9 bases from J, with 13 bases in between. The germline CDR1 and CDR2 sequences are KGHSH and LQKENI. Turning to this clonotype: Its cognate antigen is unknown.

General observations from the study: Spiked Jurkat TCR RNA equal to one cell could reportedly be picked out among 800,000 to 1,000,000 naive cells. Over 98% of effector molecules, but under 1% in naive cells, were held by clones with more than 20 RNA copies.

As CD8+CD4-CCR7+CD45RA+ cells, naive CD8 T cells were sorted. The rearrangement links TRBV18 to TRBJ2-5, with D perhaps matching TRBD1 (5 bases). What was sequenced was naive CD8+ T cells from blood, with Jurkat cell RNA spiked in. Subset meaning: FACS-sorted CD8+CD4-CCR7+CD45RA+ naive T cells. The TCR was taken from a human donor in good health. Some libraries in this study had Jurkat cell RNA spiked in. CDR3 DNA sequence: TGTGCCAGCTCAGGAGACAGTCCGGCCCAGTACTTC. Translated, it gives CASSGDSPAQYF.